This T cell receptor beta chain was recorded in a study of T cells in Graves' hyperthyroidism and ophthalmopathy. Study at large: Peripheral blood was taken when the disease was first diagnosed, before any treatment began. General observations from the study: A median roughly six months before onset, the model predicted ophthalmopathy.

This clonotype was recorded at least ten times. What it binds is not known. The study enrolled patients aged 18 to 65 with newly diagnosed hyperthyroidism of under 2 months' duration. Each diagnosis drew on symptoms, thyroxine, TRAb, thyroid ultrasound and orbital computed tomography findings. The TCR beta CDR3 regions underwent amplification using RNA transcripts as the source. The study used the HTBI primer set for a first-round RT-PCR of the TCR CDR3. MiXCR, run by TCRdb on the multiplex PCR reads, gives a single entry per CDR3 protein. Of 350,000 to 400,000 distinct CDR3 sequences in the sample, about 15% are singletons; the top ten hold around 10%. The V gene lost 0 bases and the J gene lost 6 bases, with 17 bases spanning the gap. CDR1 is MGHRA, CDR2 YSYEKL, per germline. CDR3 length equals 16 residues.

Sequenced: blood. The source of this sequence is a woman in her sixties with Graves' hyperthyroidism. The chain links TRBV4-1 to TRBJ2-5, with D unresolved. The CDR3 protein is CASSQDGALLSKTQYF. In DNA form, the CDR3 reads TGCGCCAGCAGCCAAGATGGTGCCCTCCTATCTAAGACCCAGTACTTC.